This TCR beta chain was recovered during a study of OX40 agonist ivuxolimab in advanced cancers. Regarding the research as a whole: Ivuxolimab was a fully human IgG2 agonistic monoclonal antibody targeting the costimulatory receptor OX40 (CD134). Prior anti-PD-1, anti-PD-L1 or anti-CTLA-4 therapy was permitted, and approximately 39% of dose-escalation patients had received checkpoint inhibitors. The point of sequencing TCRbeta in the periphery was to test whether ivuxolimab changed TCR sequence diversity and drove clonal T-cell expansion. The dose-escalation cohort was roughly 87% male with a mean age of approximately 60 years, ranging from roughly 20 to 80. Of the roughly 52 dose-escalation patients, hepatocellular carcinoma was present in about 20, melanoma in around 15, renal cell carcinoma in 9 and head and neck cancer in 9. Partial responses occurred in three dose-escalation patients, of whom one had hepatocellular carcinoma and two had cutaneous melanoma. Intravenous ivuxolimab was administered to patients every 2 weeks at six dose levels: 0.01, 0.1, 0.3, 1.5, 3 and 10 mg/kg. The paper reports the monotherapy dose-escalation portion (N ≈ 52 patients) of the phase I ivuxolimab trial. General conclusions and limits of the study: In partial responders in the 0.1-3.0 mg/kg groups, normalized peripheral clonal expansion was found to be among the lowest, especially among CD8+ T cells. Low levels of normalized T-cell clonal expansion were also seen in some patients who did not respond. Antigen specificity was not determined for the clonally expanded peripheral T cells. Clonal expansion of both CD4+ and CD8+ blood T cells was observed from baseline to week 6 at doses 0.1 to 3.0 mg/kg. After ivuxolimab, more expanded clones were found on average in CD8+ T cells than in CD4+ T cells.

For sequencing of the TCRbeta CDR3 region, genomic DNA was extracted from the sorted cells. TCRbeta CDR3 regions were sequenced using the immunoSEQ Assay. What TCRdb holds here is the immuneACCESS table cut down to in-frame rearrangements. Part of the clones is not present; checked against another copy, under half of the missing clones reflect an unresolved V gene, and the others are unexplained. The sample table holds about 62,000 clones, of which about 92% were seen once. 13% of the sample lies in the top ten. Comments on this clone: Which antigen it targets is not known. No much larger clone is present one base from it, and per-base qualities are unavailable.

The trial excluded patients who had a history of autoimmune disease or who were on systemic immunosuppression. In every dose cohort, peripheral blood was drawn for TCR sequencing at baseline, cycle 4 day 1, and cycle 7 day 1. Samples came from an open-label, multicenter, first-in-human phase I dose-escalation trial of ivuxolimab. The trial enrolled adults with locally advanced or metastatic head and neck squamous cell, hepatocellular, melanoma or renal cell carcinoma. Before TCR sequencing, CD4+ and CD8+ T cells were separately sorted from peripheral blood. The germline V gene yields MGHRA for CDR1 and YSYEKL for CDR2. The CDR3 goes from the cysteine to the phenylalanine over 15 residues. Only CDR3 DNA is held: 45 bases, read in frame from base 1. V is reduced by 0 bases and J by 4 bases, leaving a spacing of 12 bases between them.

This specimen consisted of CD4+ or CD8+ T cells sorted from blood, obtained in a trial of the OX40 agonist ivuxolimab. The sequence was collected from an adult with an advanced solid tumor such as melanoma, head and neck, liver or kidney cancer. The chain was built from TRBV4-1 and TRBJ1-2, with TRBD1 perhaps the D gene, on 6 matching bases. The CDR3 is CASSQDPGAAYGYTF. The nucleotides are TGCGCCAGCAGCCAAGATCCAGGGGCTGCCTATGGCTACACCTTC.